This T cell receptor beta chain was recorded in a study of blood T cells in healthy people across ages. Findings of the study overall: Unsorted PBMC material precluded a definitive naive versus antigen-experienced comparison. Age showed a roughly linear inverse relationship with TCR beta diversity per million T cells.

Next came a second PCR, run for about 7 to 12 cycles, which used a sample-barcoded 5' primer along with a J-beta primer mix. Via MiXCR, TCRdb re-called the 5' RACE reads, giving one row per CDR3 protein. Among 650,000 to 700,000 distinct CDR3 sequences listed, about a third were seen once. The ends lost 1 base at V and 0 bases at J; junction bases unmatched: 6. Germline CDR1 and CDR2: MGHRA and YSYEKL. This CDR3 has 17 residues. This clonotype was detected once. The target antigen is unknown. The draw of peripheral blood yielded roughly 9.4 milliliters from each donor. With each sample, at least 6 micrograms of total RNA were extracted.

The chain couples TRBV4-1 to TRBJ2-7, with TRBD2 matching 10 bases. Source material: blood. This clonotype was obtained from an elderly woman in good health. This CDR3 is CASSQVLAGVSSYEQYF. The DNA for the CDR3 is TGCGCCAGCAGCCAAGTGCTAGCGGGGGTTAGCTCCTACGAGCAGTACTTC.